The rows below give T cell receptor beta chains drawn from one sample of a study of regulatory T cells in long-lasting Graves disease. Each CDR3 protein gets one entry after TCRdb re-called the multiplex PCR reads with MiXCR. Of fewer than 500,000 distinct CDR3 sequences listed, around 15% are singletons. These records were also assigned to another study, of T cells in Graves' hyperthyroidism and ophthalmopathy.

The sequencing used peripheral blood mononuclear cells (PBMCs), collected at new diagnosis, from a patient treated with antithyroid drugs. The receptors were gathered from a man between 35 and 55 years old with Graves disease. The CDR3 runs from the conserved cysteine through the conserved F or W. The order of the fields is CDR3 protein, CDR3 DNA, D gene, V gene, J gene, clone size, CDR3 length. D genes are given only for firm matches. Size is omitted from some rows. Given values are once, few, many or a class for expanded clones.

cdr3_aa: CASSPTTGLETQYF; cdr3_nt: TGTGCCAGCAGTCCCACGACAGGGTTGGAGACCCAGTACTTC; d_call: TRBD1; v_call: TRBV28; j_call: TRBJ2-5; clone_size: many; cdr3_length: 14
cdr3_aa: CASTPGTSGRALTNNNEQFF; cdr3_nt: TGTGCCAGCACTCCAGGGACTAGCGGGAGGGCCTTAACTAATAACAATGAGCAGTTCTTC; d_call: TRBD2; v_call: TRBV6-1; j_call: TRBJ2-1; clone_size: .; cdr3_length: 20
cdr3_aa: CSVREGTGVKVYEQYF; cdr3_nt: TGCAGTGTTCGAGAAGGTACAGGGGTTAAAGTCTACGAGCAGTACTTC; d_call: TRBD1; v_call: TRBV20-1; j_call: TRBJ2-7; clone_size: few; cdr3_length: 16
cdr3_aa: CASSQEGAGSSQPQHF; cdr3_nt: TGCGCCAGCAGCCAAGAAGGAGCGGGTTCAAGTCAGCCCCAGCATTTT; d_call: .; v_call: TRBV4-1; j_call: TRBJ1-5; clone_size: .; cdr3_length: 16
cdr3_aa: CASSSAGTQMGYEQYF; cdr3_nt: TGTGCCAGCAGTTCTGCCGGGACCCAAATGGGGTACGAGCAGTACTTC; d_call: .; v_call: TRBV28; j_call: TRBJ2-7; clone_size: many; cdr3_length: 16
cdr3_aa: CAITTNSWNGYTF; cdr3_nt: TGTGCCATCACCACAAACTCGTGGAATGGCTACACCTTC; d_call: .; v_call: TRBV10-3; j_call: TRBJ1-2; clone_size: few; cdr3_length: 13
cdr3_aa: CASSSIYSSTYNEQFF; cdr3_nt: TGTGCCAGCAGTTCAATATACTCCTCTACCTACAATGAGCAGTTCTTC; d_call: .; v_call: TRBV12-3/TRBV12-4; j_call: TRBJ2-1; clone_size: once; cdr3_length: 16
cdr3_aa: CASSPEDLETQYF; cdr3_nt: TGCGCCAGCAGCCCGGAGGACCTGGAGACCCAGTACTTC; d_call: .; v_call: TRBV4-1; j_call: TRBJ2-5; clone_size: .; cdr3_length: 13
cdr3_aa: CSARPGTYNEQFF; cdr3_nt: TGCAGTGCTAGACCCGGAACCTACAATGAGCAGTTCTTC; d_call: .; v_call: TRBV20-1; j_call: TRBJ2-1; clone_size: many; cdr3_length: 13
cdr3_aa: CASSPGQGYEHYF; cdr3_nt: TGTGCCAGCAGTCCGGGACAGGGATACGAGCATTACTTC; d_call: TRBD1; v_call: TRBV28; j_call: TRBJ2-7; clone_size: .; cdr3_length: 13
cdr3_aa: CSARDPSSGSPGELFF; cdr3_nt: TGCAGTGCTAGAGATCCCTCTAGCGGGAGTCCCGGGGAGCTGTTTTTT; d_call: TRBD2; v_call: TRBV20-1; j_call: TRBJ2-2; clone_size: .; cdr3_length: 16
cdr3_aa: CASRPSGGPTDTQYF; cdr3_nt: TGTGCCAGCCGACCGAGTGGCGGGCCGACAGATACGCAGTATTTT; d_call: .; v_call: TRBV28; j_call: TRBJ2-3; clone_size: .; cdr3_length: 15
cdr3_aa: CATSDSPGTGWETQYF; cdr3_nt: TGTGCCACCAGTGACAGTCCCGGGACAGGGTGGGAGACCCAGTACTTC; d_call: TRBD1; v_call: TRBV24-1; j_call: TRBJ2-5; clone_size: many; cdr3_length: 16
cdr3_aa: CSARGLAGGNEQFF; cdr3_nt: TGCAGTGCTAGAGGACTAGCGGGGGGGAATGAGCAGTTCTTC; d_call: TRBD2; v_call: TRBV20-1; j_call: TRBJ2-1; clone_size: many; cdr3_length: 14
cdr3_aa: CASSGAGGRETQYF; cdr3_nt: TGTGCCAGCAGTGGAGCGGGAGGTCGGGAGACCCAGTACTTC; d_call: TRBD2; v_call: TRBV28; j_call: TRBJ2-5; clone_size: many; cdr3_length: 14
cdr3_aa: CASSMTGAYNEQFF; cdr3_nt: TGTGCCAGCTCTATGACAGGGGCATACAATGAGCAGTTCTTC; d_call: TRBD1; v_call: TRBV6-2/TRBV6-3; j_call: TRBJ2-1; clone_size: many; cdr3_length: 14
cdr3_aa: CSATQLDTQYF; cdr3_nt: TGCAGTGCCACTCAATTGGATACGCAGTATTTT; d_call: .; v_call: TRBV20-1; j_call: TRBJ2-3; clone_size: many; cdr3_length: 11
cdr3_aa: CASSLTSGNFYEQYF; cdr3_nt: TGTGCCAGCAGTCTTACTAGCGGGAATTTCTACGAGCAGTACTTC; d_call: TRBD2; v_call: TRBV27; j_call: TRBJ2-7; clone_size: .; cdr3_length: 15
cdr3_aa: CASSTGTSGTLTDTQYF; cdr3_nt: TGTGCCAGCAGCACCGGGACTAGCGGGACCCTCACAGATACGCAGTATTTT; d_call: TRBD2; v_call: TRBV7-9; j_call: TRBJ2-3; clone_size: many; cdr3_length: 17
cdr3_aa: CASSLGRASYNEQFF; cdr3_nt: TGTGCCAGCAGCTTAGGGCGGGCATCCTACAATGAGCAGTTCTTC; d_call: .; v_call: TRBV11-2; j_call: TRBJ2-1; clone_size: many; cdr3_length: 15
cdr3_aa: CASSLGAGRQETQYF; cdr3_nt: TGTGCTAGCAGCTTAGGGGCGGGGAGACAAGAGACCCAGTACTTC; d_call: .; v_call: TRBV7-7; j_call: TRBJ2-5; clone_size: many; cdr3_length: 15
cdr3_aa: CAVGQLNTEAFF; cdr3_nt: TGTGCCGTCGGACAACTGAACACTGAAGCTTTCTTT; d_call: .; v_call: TRBV6-1; j_call: TRBJ1-1; clone_size: few; cdr3_length: 12
cdr3_aa: CASSLGGVHEKLFF; cdr3_nt: TGTGCCAGCAGCTTAGGAGGGGTGCATGAAAAACTGTTTTTT; d_call: .; v_call: TRBV7-9; j_call: TRBJ1-4; clone_size: many; cdr3_length: 14
cdr3_aa: CASSVRTGAGGELFF; cdr3_nt: TGTGCCAGCAGTGTCCGGACTGGGGCGGGCGGGGAGCTGTTTTTT; d_call: .; v_call: TRBV6-1; j_call: TRBJ2-2; clone_size: .; cdr3_length: 15
cdr3_aa: CASSQDRLAAYEQYF; cdr3_nt: TGTGCCAGCAGCCAAGATCGCCTAGCGGCCTACGAGCAGTACTTC; d_call: TRBD2; v_call: TRBV3-1; j_call: TRBJ2-7; clone_size: .; cdr3_length: 15
cdr3_aa: CASSLARGGYNEQFF; cdr3_nt: TGTGCCAGCAGCTTAGCTCGCGGAGGTTACAATGAGCAGTTCTTC; d_call: .; v_call: TRBV5-1; j_call: TRBJ2-1; clone_size: many; cdr3_length: 15
cdr3_aa: CASSILAGDWRYGYTF; cdr3_nt: TGTGCCAGTAGTATTCTGGCAGGGGATTGGAGGTACGGCTACACCTTC; d_call: .; v_call: TRBV19; j_call: TRBJ1-2; clone_size: few; cdr3_length: 16
cdr3_aa: CASSELVGSSTDTQYF; cdr3_nt: TGTGCCAGCAGTGAACTAGTCGGTTCTAGCACAGATACGCAGTATTTT; d_call: .; v_call: TRBV6-1; j_call: TRBJ2-3; clone_size: many; cdr3_length: 16